This TCR beta chain was found in a study of blood T cell repertoires in COVID-19. Study-level information: The United States, Italy and Spain provided the acute and convalescent COVID-19 samples. From T cells, B-cell-depleted T cells, or PBMCs came the material, which was cDNA or gDNA.

V lost 10 bases, J lost 4 bases, and 10 bases lay in between. Germline CDR1 is MNHEY and CDR2 is SVGAGI. The CDR3 consists of 11 residues. TCRdb's copy holds only in-frame clones and misses some; the assay was immunoSEQ multiplex PCR. This sample has about 290,000 clones, with just under 90% found just once. The clonotype originates from a woman aged 30 to 39 with COVID-19, enrolled during active disease. The chain carries TRBV6-5 and TRBJ2-5; tentatively, D is TRBD2 (5 bases). Material for sequencing was peripheral blood. Here the CDR3 DNA reads TGTGCCACCGACGGGGTAGAGACCCAGTACTTC. Translated: CATDGVETQYF.